The 19 T cell receptor beta chains below were found in one sample sequenced in a study of blood T cell repertoires in COVID-19. The assay was immunoSEQ multiplex PCR, and TCRdb's table has in-frame clones only and misses some. Among about 150,000 clones, over 75% were seen once, and the ten largest hold 40% to 55%. The sequenced sample consisted of peripheral blood. These receptors all stem from a human donor in a cohort sampled during active COVID-19.

The chain uses TRBV6-1 and TRBJ2-5, with TRBD1 identical over 8 bases. Germline V CDR1 and CDR2: MNHNS, SASEGT. Trimming removed 1 base from V and 7 bases from J; junction bases left unmatched: 8. This CDR3 spans 15 amino acids. The CDR3 loop reads CASSEGQGALGTQYF. DNA of the CDR3: TGTGCCAGCAGTGAAGGGCAGGGGGCGCTAGGGACCCAGTACTTC.

The chain uses TRBV18 and TRBJ1-3, with D possibly matching TRBD1 (5 bases). The CDR3 sequence is 14 residues long. Between the trimmed V and J ends, which lost 3 bases and 0 bases, there was a span of 6 bases. Germline CDR1 KGHSH, CDR2 LQKENI. CDR3 DNA: TGTGCCAGCTCACCGGACAACTCTGGAAACACCATATATTTT. This sequence encodes CASSPDNSGNTIYF.

V usage is TRBV30 and J usage is TRBJ2-1; 11 nucleotides match TRBD2. The germline CDR1 and CDR2 sequences are GTSNPN and SVGIG (reference sequence). This CDR3 has 15 residues. With 2 bases clipped from V and 4 bases from J, the junction kept 4 bases outside the gene matches. The CDR3 loop is CAWSSGTSGYNEQFF. Written as DNA, the CDR3 is TGTGCCTGGAGTTCTGGGACTAGCGGTTACAATGAGCAGTTCTTC.

The chain combines TRBV18 with TRBJ1-1; D perhaps matches TRBD1 (6 bases). The CDR3 length is 15 residues. The germline V and J ends were trimmed by 3 bases and 8 bases, with 19 bases remaining between them. Germline-derived CDR1 and CDR2 are KGHSH and LQKENI. The chain's CDR3 is CASSPQGSSRREAFF. CDR3 nucleotides: TGTGCCAGCTCACCCCAGGGGTCCTCAAGGAGAGAAGCTTTCTTT.

The chain carries TRBV7-2 and TRBJ2-3; TRBD1 might be the D (6 bases). The CDR3 covers 15 residues. The V and J ends lost 2 bases and 2 bases respectively, with 11 bases between them. Germline CDR1 and CDR2: SGHTA and FQGNSA. CDR3 loop: CASSLSGGYTDTQYF. The CDR3 coding sequence is TGTGCCAGCAGCTTAAGTGGGGGCTACACAGATACGCAGTATTTT.

Here the CDR3 DNA reads TGTGCCAGCAGTTCCGGACAGGCGTACACTGAAGCTTTCTTT. Its translation is CASSSGQAYTEAFF. This sequence joins TRBV28 and TRBJ1-1; 7 positions match TRBD1. Germline assignment: CDR1 MDHEN and CDR2 SYDVKM. The CDR3 runs to 14 residues. The junction had 5 bases not matched to a gene; V was cut back by 4 bases and J by 3 bases.

This CDR3 reads CSVEGGRVTTEAFF. The CDR3 DNA reads as TGCAGCGTTGAAGGAGGGCGGGTGACCACTGAAGCTTTCTTT. V usage is TRBV29-1 and J usage is TRBJ1-1, with D unclear. In germline, CDR1 is SQVTM, CDR2 ANQGSEA. This CDR3 has 14 residues. Trimming left V 1 base short and J 4 bases short, with 13 bases between.

In its sample, this clone was seen once. V is TRBV5-4 and J is TRBJ1-2, with TRBD1 as a possible D gene (6 bases). V lost 1 base, J lost 8 bases, and 9 bases lay in between. The CDR3 spans 12 residues. The germline CDR1 and CDR2 sequences are SGHNT and YYREEE (reference sequence). The CDR3 nucleotides are TGTGCCAGCAGCTTGCCTACAGGGGGCTACACCTTC. Protein: CASSLPTGGYTF.

The chain has TRBV6-5 and TRBJ1-2; maybe TRBD1 (6 bases). Germline loops: CDR1 MNHEY, CDR2 SVGAGI. V lost 0 bases to trimming and J lost 5 bases, with 13 bases between them. The CDR3 extends over 15 amino acids. CDR3 residues: CASSYSHRATYGYTF. CDR3 bases: TGTGCCAGCAGTTACTCCCACAGGGCGACGTATGGCTACACCTTC.

The chain is built from TRBV5-1 and TRBJ2-2; the match to TRBD1 covers 7 bases. Germline loops: CDR1 SGHRS, CDR2 YFSETQ. This CDR3 is built from 14 residues. The V gene end was trimmed by 4 bases and the J gene end by 5 bases; junction bases not matched to a gene: 5. This CDR3 reads CASSETGNTGELFF. CDR3 nucleotides: TGCGCCAGCAGCGAGACAGGGAATACCGGGGAGCTGTTTTTT.

The CDR3 bases are TGCAGTGCATACAGGGGCGGTGAAGCTTTCTTT. Encoded protein: CSAYRGGEAFF. V gene TRBV20-1 combines with J gene TRBJ1-1, with 7 bases aligning to TRBD1. Trimming at V came to 6 bases and at J to 7 bases, leaving 5 bases not matched to a gene. The CDR3 is 11 amino acids. In germline, CDR1 is DFQATT, CDR2 SNEGSKA (reference sequence).

This chain links TRBV7-2 with TRBJ1-1; no firm D call. The CDR3 is 15 amino acids. V dropped 2 bases and J dropped 7 bases, with 17 bases sitting between them. The germline CDR1 and CDR2 sequences are SGHTA and FQGNSA. The CDR3 nucleotides read TGTGCCAGCAGCTTATTAGCCCCCCCCTTCAGTGAAGCTTTCTTT. Translated: CASSLLAPPFSEAFF.

The rearrangement joins TRBV11-2 to TRBJ1-6, with 7 bases aligning to TRBD1. Germline CDR1 and CDR2: SGHAT and FQNNGV. V lost 5 bases, J lost 7 bases, and 11 bases stayed unmatched. There are 16 residues in the CDR3. CDR3 nucleotide sequence: TGTGCCAGCAGCCTGACAGGGAAGCAGAAAAATTCACCCCTCCACTTT. This sequence encodes CASSLTGKQKNSPLHF.

This chain links TRBV14 with TRBJ1-1, with no clear D. The CDR3 loop spans 13 amino acids. In germline, CDR1 is SGHDN, CDR2 FVKESK. Trimming stripped 0 bases from V and 1 base from J, with 3 bases between. The DNA of the CDR3 is TGTGCCAGCAGCCAAGATAGGAACACTGAAGCTTTCTTT. As protein: CASSQDRNTEAFF.

This clone is a singleton in its sample. The V and J genes are TRBV6-2 or TRBV6-3 and TRBJ1-2; maybe TRBD1 (5 bases). CDR1 is MNHEY and CDR2 is SVGEGT in the germline V gene. The CDR3 sequence is 13 residues long. Trimming stripped 2 bases from V and 5 bases from J, with 9 bases between. The CDR3 loop reads CASSYLGGYGYTF. CDR3 sequence (DNA): TGTGCCAGCAGTTACCTGGGGGGTTATGGCTACACCTTC.

The CDR3 region is CASSQAETQYF. For the CDR3, the DNA is TGTGCCAGCAGCCAAGCGGAGACCCAGTACTTC. J is TRBJ2-5 and V is TRBV3-1 (or the pseudogene TRBV3-2), with D hard to call. The ends were cut back, 1 base at V and 5 bases at J, with 2 bases in the middle. This CDR3 is 11 amino acids long. CDR1 is LGHDT and CDR2 is YNNKEL in the germline V gene (reference sequence).

This sequence joins TRBV6-5 and TRBJ2-2; 7 nucleotides line up with TRBD2. V shed 8 bases and J 1 base; nucleotides not matched to a gene: 4. The CDR3 extends over 14 amino acids. Germline CDR1 and CDR2: MNHEY and SVGAGI. Here the CDR3 reads CASGAGLNTGELFF. The CDR3 DNA follows: TGTGCCAGCGGAGCGGGACTGAACACCGGGGAGCTGTTTTTT.

The J gene is TRBJ2-5, the V gene TRBV5-4; no clear D. The CDR3 spans 12 residues. Trimming pared 7 bases from V and 0 bases from J, leaving 7 bases between. The germline V gene encodes CDR1 SGHNT and CDR2 YYREEE (reference sequence). The CDR3 reads CASARYQETQYF. CDR3 sequence (DNA): TGTGCCAGCGCCAGGTACCAAGAGACCCAGTACTTC.

The rearrangement joins TRBV11-3 to TRBJ2-7; D possibly corresponds to TRBD1 (5 bases). Germline V gives CDR1 SGHNT, CDR2 YENEEA. The CDR3 spans 13 residues. V lost 4 bases to trimming and J lost 1 base, with 8 bases between them. DNA for the CDR3: TGTGCCAGCAGCTACAGGCCTTCCTACGAGCAGTACTTC. It yields the protein CASSYRPSYEQYF.